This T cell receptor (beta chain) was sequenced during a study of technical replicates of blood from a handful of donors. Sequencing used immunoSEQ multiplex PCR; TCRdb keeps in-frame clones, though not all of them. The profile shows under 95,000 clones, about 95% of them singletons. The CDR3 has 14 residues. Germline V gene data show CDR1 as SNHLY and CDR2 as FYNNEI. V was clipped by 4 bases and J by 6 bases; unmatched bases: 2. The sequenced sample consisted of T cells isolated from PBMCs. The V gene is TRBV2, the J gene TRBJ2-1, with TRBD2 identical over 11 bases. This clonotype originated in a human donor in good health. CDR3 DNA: TGTGCCAGCAGTGGAGGACTAGCGGGCAATGAGCAGTTCTTC. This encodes CASSGGLAGNEQFF.